Each of the 30 T cell receptor beta chains below was sequenced from the same sample in a study of blood T cell repertoires in COVID-19. This table comes from immunoSEQ multiplex PCR, and its TCRdb copy is limited to in-frame clones, with some not included. The sample includes 300,000 to 450,000 clones, more than 75% of them seen just once. The sample consisted of PBMCs or T cells enriched from blood (not recorded which). The receptors derive from a woman aged 25 to 45 who had recovered from COVID-19.

CDR3: CASTRGRGRGNTEAFF. The CDR3 DNA sequence: TGTGCCAGCACCCGAGGCAGGGGAAGGGGGAACACTGAAGCTTTCTTT. The chain recombines TRBV28 with TRBJ1-1; a weak D match, TRBD1 (6 bases). The germline V gene has CDR1 MDHEN and CDR2 SYDVKM. The CDR3 runs 16 residues. V was pared by 7 bases and J by 1 base, with 19 bases between.

The chain has TRBV5-1 and TRBJ2-7; 8 nucleotides match TRBD1. The CDR3 loop spans 17 amino acids. The germline CDR1 and CDR2 sequences are SGHRS and YFSETQ. V lost 1 base, J lost 6 bases, and 15 bases stayed unmatched. CDR3 nucleotide sequence: TGCGCCAGCAGCTTGCGGCCGAAGGGCCAGGGGGCGAGCGAGCAGTACTTC. Residues: CASSLRPKGQGASEQYF.

The chain uses TRBV15 and TRBJ1-5; TRBD1 agrees at 7 bases. The CDR3 spans 15 residues. The V gene end was trimmed by 1 base and the J gene end by 4 bases; junction bases not matched to a gene: 4. Germline-derived CDR1 and CDR2 are LNHNV and YYDKDF (reference sequence). CDR3 DNA: TGTGCCACCAGCAGAGCAGGGGGTGGGAATCAGCCCCAGCATTTT. Translating it yields CATSRAGGGNQPQHF.

The gene calls are TRBV7-9 and TRBJ2-5, with D possibly TRBD1 on 6 matching bases. Between the trimmed V and J ends, which lost 1 base and 4 bases, there was a span of 10 bases. The CDR3 consists of 14 residues. From germline, CDR1 is SEHNR and CDR2 FQNEAQ (reference sequence). The CDR3 region has the DNA TGTGCCAGCAGCTTAGGGGGGCGGGTAGAGACCCAGTACTTC. Translation gives CASSLGGRVETQYF.

V and J are TRBV5-1 and TRBJ1-2, with a weak D call TRBD1 (6 bases). Trimming removed 0 bases from V and 5 bases from J, with 11 bases in between. The CDR3 sequence is 14 residues long. The germline CDR1 and CDR2 sequences are SGHRS and YFSETQ. As DNA, the CDR3 is TGCGCCAGCAGCTTGGGCAGGGGCGGGTATGGCTACACCTTC. This sequence encodes CASSLGRGGYGYTF.

The rearrangement links TRBV5-1 to TRBJ2-7; 7 bases line up with TRBD2. This CDR3 comprises 15 residues. CDR1 is SGHRS, CDR2 YFSETQ, per germline. The J segment lost 1 base and the V segment lost 1 base, leaving 5 bases of the junction unmatched. Written as DNA, the CDR3 is TGCGCCAGCAGCTTGAGCGGGGCCGTGTCCTACGAGCAGTACTTC. Translated, it gives CASSLSGAVSYEQYF.

This clone showed up just once. The gene calls are TRBV11-3 and TRBJ1-2; possibly TRBD1 for D (6 bases). Germline-derived CDR1 and CDR2 are SGHNT and YENEEA. V dropped 5 bases and J dropped 1 base, with 20 bases sitting between them. CDR3 length: 17 amino acids. DNA for the CDR3: TGTGCCAGCAGCGTGGGGACCAAGGACAGTAATAACTATGGCTACACCTTC. This translates into CASSVGTKDSNNYGYTF.

The gene calls are TRBV20-1 and TRBJ1-2; tentatively, D is TRBD1 (5 bases). The CDR3 runs 14 residues. CDR1 is DFQATT, CDR2 SNEGSKA, per germline (reference sequence). The ends were cut back, 3 bases at V and 6 bases at J, with 17 bases in the middle. The CDR3 reads CSASDGGMDDGYTF. The CDR3 DNA reads as TGCAGTGCTAGTGATGGGGGGATGGATGATGGCTACACCTTC.

J is TRBJ1-2 and V is TRBV28; 7 bases fit TRBD1. This CDR3 has 15 residues. The germline V gene has CDR1 MDHEN and CDR2 SYDVKM. Trimming took 6 bases from V and 3 from J; bases not matched to a gene: 10. This CDR3 is CASRTIDRDYYGYTF. The CDR3 DNA sequence: TGTGCCAGCAGAACCATCGACAGGGATTACTATGGCTACACCTTC.

The rearrangement joins TRBV11-2 to TRBJ2-5; 8 bases are a match to TRBD2. Germline lookup yields CDR1 SGHAT and CDR2 FQNNGV. This CDR3 region has 17 residues. The V segment lost 0 bases and the J segment 0 bases; nucleotides outside the gene matches: 6. This chain's CDR3 is CASSLEAPGGYQETQYF. For the CDR3, the DNA is TGTGCCAGCAGCTTAGAGGCGCCGGGAGGGTACCAAGAGACCCAGTACTTC.

The rearrangement joins TRBV19 to TRBJ2-1; unclear D gene. Germline V lookup: CDR1 LNHDA, CDR2 SQIVND (reference sequence). Trimming stripped 3 bases from V and 8 bases from J, with 8 bases between. This CDR3 comprises 12 residues. This CDR3 is CASSMRRDEQFF. CDR3 bases: TGTGCCAGTAGTATGCGGCGCGATGAGCAGTTCTTC. Using reference TRBV19 and TRBJ2-1 for the parts outside the CDR3, the full variable domain is DGGITQSPKYLFRKEGQNVTLSCEQNLNHDAMYWYRQDPGQGLRLIYYSQIVNDFQKGDIAEGYSVSREKKESFPLTVTSAQKNPTAFYLCASSMRRDEQFFGPGTRLTVL.

The chain employs TRBV29-1 and TRBJ2-3; the D gene is possibly TRBD2 (6 bases). Per the germline V gene, CDR1 is SQVTM and CDR2 is ANQGSEA. Between the trimmed V and J ends, which lost 6 bases and 5 bases, there was a span of 15 bases. The length of the CDR3 is 13 residues. The CDR3 loop reads CSVGRGRGDTQYF. In DNA form, the CDR3 reads TGCAGCGTCGGACGAGGGCGGGGAGATACGCAGTATTTT.

This clone has a handful of counts. V gene TRBV4-3 combines with J gene TRBJ1-3; D unclear. Germline CDR1 and CDR2: LGHNA and YSLEER. The V end lost 1 base, the J end lost 4 bases, and 5 bases lay between the germline ends. The CDR3 has 13 residues. The CDR3 DNA sequence: TGCGCCAGCAGCCAAGTACAAGGAAACACCATATATTTT. It translates to CASSQVQGNTIYF.

The chain recombines TRBV11-2 with TRBJ2-7, with TRBD2 as a possible D gene (6 bases). Germline CDR1 is SGHAT and CDR2 is FQNNGV. This CDR3 has 14 residues. V lost 6 bases and J 3 bases, leaving 15 bases between the germline ends. CDR3 protein: CASSLGGIVYEQYF. CDR3 nucleotides: TGTGCCAGCAGTTTGGGGGGAATAGTCTACGAGCAGTACTTC.

V usage is TRBV29-1 and J usage is TRBJ1-5; D may be TRBD1 (5 bases). The CDR3 is 13 residues long. Trimming removed 5 bases at V and 4 bases at J, with 12 bases between. The V gene's germline CDR1 is SQVTM and CDR2 ANQGSEA. The CDR3 protein is CSVNTGLNQPQHF. The CDR3 coding sequence is TGCAGCGTTAATACAGGTCTTAATCAGCCCCAGCATTTT.

The chain uses TRBV4-3 and TRBJ1-1, with D unresolved. CDR1 is LGHNA, CDR2 YSLEER, per germline. This CDR3 comprises 14 residues. Trimming pared 0 bases from V and 1 base from J, leaving 6 bases between. The CDR3 coding sequence is TGCGCCAGCAGCCAAGATGGCTCGAACACTGAAGCTTTCTTT. Translation gives CASSQDGSNTEAFF.

The chain is built from TRBV10-2 and TRBJ1-2; D remains unclear. Germline-derived CDR1 and CDR2 are WSHSY and SAAADI. The germline V and J ends were trimmed by 4 bases and 2 bases, with 8 bases remaining between them. The CDR3 covers 13 residues. The CDR3 protein is CASSVDGNYGYTF. The CDR3 DNA reads TGCGCCAGCAGTGTAGACGGGAACTATGGCTACACCTTC.

The rearrangement joins TRBV6-2 or TRBV6-3 to TRBJ2-5; D possibly corresponds to TRBD2 (5 bases). The germline V gene encodes CDR1 MNHEY and CDR2 SVGEGT. This CDR3 comprises 15 residues. V was pared by 4 bases and J by 6 bases, with 18 bases between. The CDR3 DNA sequence: TGTGCCAGCAGTTTTAGAGGGATGTTAACGAAGACCCAGTACTTC. Translated, it gives CASSFRGMLTKTQYF.

J is TRBJ2-3 and V is TRBV19; D possibly corresponds to TRBD2 (7 bases). V lost 2 bases to trimming and J lost 4 bases, with 19 bases between them. CDR3 length: 17 residues. From germline, CDR1 is LNHDA and CDR2 SQIVND (reference sequence). CDR3 region: CASSIRGARLAADTQYF. Here the CDR3 DNA reads TGTGCCAGTAGTATAAGGGGGGCAAGACTAGCTGCAGATACGCAGTATTTT. Combining the CDR3 with reference TRBV19 and TRBJ2-3 gives the whole variable domain DGGITQSPKYLFRKEGQNVTLSCEQNLNHDAMYWYRQDPGQGLRLIYYSQIVNDFQKGDIAEGYSVSREKKESFPLTVTSAQKNPTAFYLCASSIRGARLAADTQYFGPGTRLTVL.

V and J are TRBV27 and TRBJ2-3, with 14 bases that match TRBD2. Germline CDR1 is MNHEY and CDR2 is SMNVEV (reference sequence). CDR3 length equals 19 residues. The ends lost 4 bases at V and 2 bases at J; junction bases unmatched: 11. CDR3 coding DNA: TGTGCCAGCAGTTCGTCGGGACTAGCGGGGGTATTTCCCACAGATACGCAGTATTTT. This translates into CASSSSGLAGVFPTDTQYF.

The chain joins TRBV18 to TRBJ1-1; 7 bases are shared with TRBD1. Germline V CDR1 and CDR2: KGHSH, LQKENI. CDR3 size: 13 residues. After removal of 3 bases from V and 4 bases from J, the junction contained 2 bases not matched to a gene. CDR3 coding DNA: TGTGCCAGCTCACCGACAGGGAGCACTGAAGCTTTCTTT. Encoded protein: CASSPTGSTEAFF.

This clone showed up just a few times. The chain links TRBV15 to TRBJ2-5; a possible D gene is TRBD1 (5 bases). This CDR3 contains 18 residues. The germline V and J ends were trimmed by 3 bases and 3 bases, with 23 bases remaining between them. Germline values: CDR1 LNHNV, CDR2 YYDKDF (reference sequence). The CDR3 region has the DNA TGTGCCACCAGCAGGACCAAAACAGGCGGTAAAAAAGAAGAGACCCAGTACTTC. Protein: CATSRTKTGGKKEETQYF.

V and J are TRBV18 and TRBJ2-3, with 8 bases that match TRBD2. From germline, CDR1 is KGHSH and CDR2 LQKENI. There are 16 residues in the CDR3. Trimming took 3 bases from V and 5 from J; bases not matched to a gene: 10. CDR3 sequence (DNA): TGTGCCAGCTCACCCCCTTCTAGCGGGCCCGGAGATACGCAGTATTTT. Its protein is CASSPPSSGPGDTQYF.

The chain joins TRBV5-1 to TRBJ1-2; TRBD1 agrees at 10 bases. The germline V gene encodes CDR1 SGHRS and CDR2 YFSETQ. The CDR3 runs 13 residues. V lost 3 bases, J lost 10 bases, and 6 bases stayed unmatched. The CDR3 coding sequence is TGCGCCAGCAGCTCCGGGACAGGGGAGGCCTACACCTTC. Protein product: CASSSGTGEAYTF.

This chain uses TRBV19 with TRBJ1-1; D possibly corresponds to TRBD1 (5 bases). Deletions cut 3 bases from V and 4 bases from J, with 15 bases between. The CDR3 runs to 15 residues. Germline V gene lookup returns CDR1 LNHDA and CDR2 SQIVND (reference sequence). CDR3: CASSMGGGYGTEAFF. The CDR3 region has the DNA TGTGCCAGTAGTATGGGCGGGGGGTACGGCACTGAAGCTTTCTTT.

The chain has TRBV7-8 and TRBJ1-2; D remains ambiguous. The germline V gene has CDR1 SGHVS and CDR2 FQNEAQ. With 5 bases removed from V and 3 bases from J, the gap between germline ends came to 13 bases. This CDR3 is 14 amino acids long. The CDR3 sequence: CASSPSADYYGYTF. CDR3 sequence (DNA): TGTGCCAGCAGCCCCTCGGCGGATTACTATGGCTACACCTTC.

The chain links TRBV20-1 to TRBJ2-3, with 9 bases matching TRBD2. Germline CDR1 is DFQATT and CDR2 is SNEGSKA (reference sequence). V dropped 3 bases and J dropped 6; count of bases not matched to a gene: 10. The CDR3 has 15 amino acids. The CDR3 reads CSASTMSGGSDTQYF. The DNA for the CDR3 is TGCAGTGCTAGTACTATGAGCGGGGGGTCTGATACGCAGTATTTT.

The chain has TRBV18 and TRBJ2-1, with TRBD1 identical over 7 bases. The CDR3 sequence is 17 residues long. With 1 base clipped from V and 0 bases from J, the junction kept 6 bases outside the gene matches. Germline assignment: CDR1 KGHSH and CDR2 LQKENI. The CDR3 loop reads CASSPLHRGSSYNEQFF. The CDR3 coding sequence is TGTGCCAGCTCACCACTCCACAGGGGAAGCTCCTACAATGAGCAGTTCTTC.

This chain links TRBV3-1 (or the pseudogene TRBV3-2) with TRBJ1-1, with no clear D. The CDR3 contains 13 residues. Trimming shortened V by 2 bases and J by 0 bases, and 4 bases separated the two germline ends. Germline V gene data show CDR1 as LGHDT and CDR2 as YNNKEL (reference sequence). DNA for the CDR3: TGTGCCAGCAGCCAACGTATGAACACTGAAGCTTTCTTT. It specifies CASSQRMNTEAFF.

The rearrangement uses TRBV28 and TRBJ2-6; 7 bases are shared with TRBD1. J lost 2 bases, V lost 5 bases, and 3 bases had no gene match. The CDR3 loop spans 15 amino acids. Germline-derived CDR1 and CDR2 are MDHEN and SYDVKM. DNA for the CDR3: TGTGCCAGCAGTCTTACAGGGGCTGGGGCCAACGTCCTGACTTTC. Encoded protein: CASSLTGAGANVLTF.